What follows describes a single TCR beta chain. Its antigen remains unknown. UMIs accompanied the 5'RACE template switching by which TCR beta cDNA was made. TCRdb reprocessed the 5' RACE reads and keeps a single row for each CDR3 protein, giving no DNA. The listing records around 550,000 distinct CDR3 sequences. The data derive from a study of T cells expressing NK-cell markers. Study-level information: CD3+CD56+NKG2C+, CD3+CD56+NKG2C- and CD3+CD56-NKG2C+ T cells, once sorted, supplied the TCR beta repertoires.

Germline lookup yields CDR1 SQVTM and CDR2 ANQGSEA. The CDR3 consists of 15 residues. Study outcomes and limitations: Of CD8+ T cells, 1.0-7.0% belonged to dominant NKG2C+ clonotypes in six donors. In several donors, these clonotypes also led the CD3+CD56-NKG2C+ fraction.

V is TRBV29-1 and J is TRBJ2-1; TCRdb's D call of TRBD1 is untestable without DNA. The receptor was derived from a man between 18 and 35 years old in good health. Material for sequencing was blood T cells: a sorted CD56 or NKG2C T cell subset, CD4+ or CD8+ T cells, or bulk PBMC T cells (not recorded which). The CDR3 here is CSVVGAAGDNNEQFF.